This entry features one TCR beta chain sequence. As originally analysed: Estimated nucleated cell counts came from reference gene primer amplification. The data were produced by immunoSEQ multiplex PCR, yet TCRdb's version contains in-frame clones alone and is incomplete. V and J calls and clone size come straight from that table; D and trimming were deduced from the DNA. The sample has fewer than 200,000 clones; more than 75% are singletons. This sample was taken from a study of blood T cell repertoires in COVID-19. Study information: The United States, Italy and Spain supplied acute and convalescent COVID-19 samples. T cells, B-cell-depleted T cells, or PBMCs provided the cDNA or gDNA that served as material.

The ends were cut back, 0 bases at V and 9 bases at J, with 6 bases in the middle. The germline CDR1 and CDR2 sequences are PRHDT and FYEKMQ (reference sequence). The CDR3 is 12 amino acids. This receptor was taken from a middle-aged man with active or convalescent COVID-19. The chain has TRBV13 and TRBJ1-3; D gene unclear. Sequencing was carried out using peripheral blood. This CDR3 is CASSLGPGTIYF. In nucleotides, the CDR3 is TGTGCCAGCAGCTTAGGCCCCGGCACCATATATTTT. Full variable domain (remainder filled in from reference TRBV13 and TRBJ1-3): AAGVIQSPRHLIKEKRETATLKCYPIPRHDTVYWYQQGPGQDPQFLISFYEKMQSDKGSIPDRFSAQQFSDYHSELNMSSLELGDSALYFCASSLGPGTIYFGEGSWLTVV.